This T cell receptor beta chain is from a study of blood T cells in healthy people across ages. Findings and caveats of the study: Relative to aged donors, long-lived donors carried more naive CD4+ cells and displayed higher diversity. Donor CMV status, an unknown factor, possibly confounded changes in expanded clonotypes.

The use of a sample-barcoded 5' primer and a J-beta primer mix characterized a second PCR of roughly 6 to 11 cycles. The study obtained at least 2.5 million CDR3-containing paired-end reads from every sample. MiXCR, applied by TCRdb to the 5' RACE reads, yields one record per CDR3 protein. The sample lists some 930,000 distinct CDR3 sequences, about 27% occurring once. Details on this clonotype: The antigen is undetermined.

The data were also submitted as part of a second study, on T cells of mothers and their children. As that study records: Three mothers and their six children, all healthy Caucasians, donated.

Sequencing input: blood. The origin of this receptor is a woman aged 40-49 years in good health.

The CDR3 spells CASSLEVPGMNTEAFF. The CDR3 bases are TGCGCCAGCAGCTTGGAGGTCCCGGGGATGAACACTGAAGCTTTCTTT. The rearrangement joins TRBV5-1 to TRBJ1-1; D uncertain. V lost 0 bases to trimming and J lost 0 bases, with 12 bases between them. Germline assignment: CDR1 SGHRS and CDR2 YFSETQ. The CDR3 spans 16 residues.